The 17 T cell receptor beta chains below all came from one sample that was sequenced in a study of blood T cell repertoires in COVID-19. The protocol was immunoSEQ multiplex PCR, while the TCRdb copy is restricted to in-frame clones and leaves out a portion. The sample holds 250,000 or so clones, 70% to 90% seen once. Sequencing input: PBMCs or T cells enriched from blood (not recorded which). These receptors came from a man aged 40-55 years who had recovered from COVID-19.

J is TRBJ2-1 and V is TRBV4-2; tentatively, D is TRBD2 (5 bases). This CDR3 is built from 15 residues. Trimming took 0 bases from V and 0 from J, leaving 6 bases between them. Germline CDR1 LGHNA, CDR2 YNFKEQ. Here the CDR3 reads CASSQDGSSYNEQFF. CDR3 nucleotides: TGTGCCAGCAGCCAAGATGGGAGCTCCTACAATGAGCAGTTCTTC.

This chain links TRBV19 with TRBJ1-2, with TRBD1 matching 8 bases. Germline values: CDR1 LNHDA, CDR2 SQIVND (reference sequence). CDR3 length: 16 residues. Trimming cost V 6 bases and J 6 bases; bases outside gene matches: 15. CDR3 in DNA: TGTGCCAGTAGCCCGGAGGCCCAGGGGGCCCTGAATGGCTACACCTTC. The encoded protein is CASSPEAQGALNGYTF.

The CDR3 bases are TGTGCCAGCAGTTCTCGAACTAGCGTACGCACAGATACGCAGTATTTT. Translating it yields CASSSRTSVRTDTQYF. This chain links TRBV6-5 with TRBJ2-3; 7 bases match TRBD2. The CDR3 totals 16 residues. The trim removed 4 bases at V and 1 base at J, leaving 8 bases unmatched. Germline CDR1 MNHEY, CDR2 SVGAGI.

V gene TRBV21-1 combines with J gene TRBJ1-5. TRBV21-1 is flagged as a pseudogene. The CDR3 runs 15 residues. The CDR3 region is CASSNGREVPQPQHF. The CDR3 region has the DNA TGTGCCAGCAGCAACGGCAGGGAGGTCCCTCAGCCCCAGCATTTT.

This sequence joins TRBV27 and TRBJ2-7; 7 bases match TRBD1. Looked up from germline, CDR1 is MNHEY and CDR2 is SMNVEV (reference sequence). The CDR3 loop spans 16 amino acids. Trimming removed 6 bases from V and 0 bases from J; junction bases left unmatched: 11. CDR3 nucleotide sequence: TGTGCCAGCAGCCGACCCGGGACAGCCGGCTCCTACGAGCAGTACTTC. Translating it yields CASSRPGTAGSYEQYF.

This clone was counted a single time. This rearrangement joins TRBV9 to TRBJ2-5; 8 positions agree with TRBD2. Trimming removed 1 base from V and 2 bases from J; junction bases left unmatched: 19. CDR3 length: 20 residues. CDR1 is SGDLS, CDR2 YYNGEE, per germline. The CDR3 region has the DNA TGTGCCAGCAGCGTATATCCGTTGTGGCGAGCGGGAGAGGATCAAGAGACCCAGTACTTC. Its protein product is CASSVYPLWRAGEDQETQYF.

J is TRBJ2-7 and V is TRBV4-2; D gene unclear. This CDR3 is built from 13 residues. The germline V gene has CDR1 LGHNA and CDR2 YNFKEQ. V gave up 0 bases and J gave up 7 bases, with 10 bases separating them. The DNA for the CDR3 is TGTGCCAGCAGCCAAGATAGTCATCGGGAGCAGTACTTC. It specifies CASSQDSHREQYF.

The chain has TRBV2 and TRBJ2-2, with 7 bases matching TRBD1. The CDR3 extends over 16 amino acids. Germline CDR1 SNHLY, CDR2 FYNNEI. V dropped 6 bases and J dropped 2; count of bases not matched to a gene: 9. The CDR3 region is CASSVEGGGNTGELFF. The CDR3 DNA reads as TGTGCCAGCAGCGTTGAAGGGGGCGGTAACACCGGGGAGCTGTTTTTT. The entire variable domain, with the rest obtained from reference TRBV2 and TRBJ2-2, is as follows: EPEVTQTPSHQVTQMGQEVILRCVPISNHLYFYWYRQILGQKVEFLVSFYNNEISEKSEIFDDQFSVERPDGSNFTLKIRSTKLEDSAMYFCASSVEGGGNTGELFFGEGSRLTVL.

The chain has TRBV10-3 and TRBJ2-3; the D is unclear. This CDR3 has 17 residues. In germline, CDR1 is ENHRY, CDR2 SYGVKD. Deletions cut 5 bases from V and 2 bases from J, with 20 bases between. The CDR3 loop is CAISYEGGREITDTQYF. The CDR3 coding sequence is TGTGCCATCAGTTACGAAGGCGGCCGTGAGATCACAGATACGCAGTATTTT.

V is TRBV7-2 and J is TRBJ2-1; 8 bases match TRBD2. V gave up 5 bases and J gave up 2 bases; unmatched junction bases: 5. CDR3 length: 15 residues. CDR1 and CDR2 from the germline V gene are SGHTA and FQGNSA. The CDR3 region has the DNA TGTGCCAGCAGCCCCGCGGGGGGCACCTACAATGAGCAGTTCTTC. Protein sequence: CASSPAGGTYNEQFF. Drawing the rest from reference TRBV7-2 and TRBJ2-1, the complete variable domain is GAGVSQSPSNKVTEKGKDVELRCDPISGHTALYWYRQSLGQGLEFLIYFQGNSAPDKSGLPSDRFSAERTGGSVSTLTIQRTQQEDSAVYLCASSPAGGTYNEQFFGPGTRLTVL.

V is TRBV27 and J is TRBJ2-7; D unclear. Per germline, CDR1 MNHEY and CDR2 SMNVEV (reference sequence). CDR3 length equals 14 residues. Trimming left V 2 bases short and J 0 bases short, with 8 bases between. CDR3 bases: TGTGCCAGCAGTTTAAAACCTATCTCCTACGAGCAGTACTTC. Protein product: CASSLKPISYEQYF.

This rearrangement joins TRBV7-3 to TRBJ1-1; D is uncertain. CDR1 SGHTA and CDR2 FQGTGA come from the germline V gene. Trimming took off 5 bases at V and 1 base at J, with 11 bases between the two ends. The CDR3 has 14 amino acids. CDR3 sequence reads: CASSPSHGNTEAFF. In DNA, the CDR3 is TGTGCCAGCAGCCCATCCCACGGGAACACTGAAGCTTTCTTT.

The rearrangement uses TRBV6-5 and TRBJ2-7, with D possibly matching TRBD1 (5 bases). The CDR3 spans 12 residues. The V end lost 2 bases, the J end lost 3 bases, and 5 bases lay between the germline ends. Germline-derived CDR1 and CDR2 are MNHEY and SVGAGI. The CDR3 loop is CASSYDSYEQYF. DNA for the CDR3: TGTGCCAGCAGTTACGACAGCTACGAGCAGTACTTC.

The J gene is TRBJ2-5, the V gene TRBV6-6; 10 bases are shared with TRBD2. The CDR3 length is 16 residues. The V gene end was trimmed by 4 bases and the J gene end by 5 bases; junction bases not matched to a gene: 10. The germline V gene has CDR1 MNHNY and CDR2 SVGAGI (reference sequence). The CDR3 sequence is CASSSPLAGLVETQYF. DNA for the CDR3: TGTGCCAGCAGTTCTCCACTAGCGGGATTGGTTGAGACCCAGTACTTC.

V usage is TRBV19 and J usage is TRBJ2-3; 12 bases are a match to TRBD2. CDR1 LNHDA and CDR2 SQIVND come from the germline V gene (reference sequence). Trimming removed 4 bases from V and 2 bases from J; junction bases left unmatched: 1. There are 15 residues in the CDR3. As DNA, the CDR3 is TGTGCCAGTAGTACTAGCGGGGGGGCCACAGATACGCAGTATTTT. Encoded protein: CASSTSGGATDTQYF.

The genes are TRBV28 and TRBJ2-7; 9 bases match TRBD2. Germline CDR1 reads MDHEN; CDR2 reads SYDVKM. This CDR3 comprises 16 residues. Germline trimming cut 3 bases from V and 5 bases from J; bases unmatched to any gene: 11. The CDR3 region is CASSFNRRGGIDEQYF. DNA of the CDR3: TGTGCCAGCAGTTTCAACCGGCGGGGGGGGATCGACGAGCAGTACTTC.

The chain employs TRBV11-3 and TRBJ2-1; 14 bases are a match to TRBD2. Germline V gene lookup returns CDR1 SGHNT and CDR2 YENEEA. The V and J ends lost 5 bases and 1 base, in that order; junction bases with no gene match: 13. CDR3 length: 20 amino acids. The DNA for the CDR3 is TGTGCCAGCAGCCCAGGACCCGGGACTAGCGGGAGTCAGTCCTACAATGAGCAGTTCTTC. It encodes CASSPGPGTSGSQSYNEQFF.